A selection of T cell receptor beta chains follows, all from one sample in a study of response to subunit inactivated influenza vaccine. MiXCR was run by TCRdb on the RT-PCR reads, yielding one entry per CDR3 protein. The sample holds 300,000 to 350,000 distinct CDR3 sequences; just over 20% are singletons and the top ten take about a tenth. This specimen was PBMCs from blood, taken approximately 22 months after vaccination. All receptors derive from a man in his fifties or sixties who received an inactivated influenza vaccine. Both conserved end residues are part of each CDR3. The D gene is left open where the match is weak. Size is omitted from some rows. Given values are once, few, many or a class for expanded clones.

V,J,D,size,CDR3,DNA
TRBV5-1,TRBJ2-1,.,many,CASSRSGEQFF,TGCGCCAGCAGCCGCTCAGGAGAGCAGTTCTTC
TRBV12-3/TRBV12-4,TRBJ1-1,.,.,CASSPGAGTEAFF,TGTGCCAGCAGTCCCGGTGCAGGCACTGAAGCTTTCTTT
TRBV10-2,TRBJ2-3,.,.,CASGDPHDPSTDTQYF,TGCGCCAGCGGAGATCCACATGACCCTAGCACAGATACGCAGTATTTT
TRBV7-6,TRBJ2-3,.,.,CASSKLFVQGADTQYF,TGTGCCAGCAGTAAACTCTTCGTTCAGGGCGCAGATACGCAGTATTTT
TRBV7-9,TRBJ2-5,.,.,CASSLVGVLETQYF,TGTGCCAGCAGCTTAGTAGGAGTGTTGGAGACCCAGTACTTC
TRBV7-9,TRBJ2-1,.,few,CASKRDSYNEQFF,TGTGCCAGCAAAAGGGACTCCTACAATGAGCAGTTCTTC
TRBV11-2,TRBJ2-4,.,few,CASKATDIAKNIQYF,TGTGCCAGCAAGGCCACGGACATAGCCAAAAACATTCAGTACTTC
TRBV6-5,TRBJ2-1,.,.,CASSDSPGPYNEQFF,TGTGCCAGCAGTGACTCGCCTGGACCTTACAATGAGCAGTTCTTC
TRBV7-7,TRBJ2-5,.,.,CASSPRVAETQYF,TGTGCCAGCAGCCCTCGGGTAGCAGAGACCCAGTACTTC
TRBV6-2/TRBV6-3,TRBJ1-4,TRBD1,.,CASSRFGTVNEKLFF,TGTGCCAGCAGTCGATTTGGGACAGTTAATGAAAAACTGTTTTTT
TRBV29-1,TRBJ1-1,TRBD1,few,CSVEGGRGLVNTEAFF,TGCAGCGTTGAAGGGGGCAGGGGGCTAGTGAACACTGAAGCTTTCTTT
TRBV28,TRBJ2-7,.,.,CASSTPGLSLYEQYF,TGTGCCAGCAGTACCCCGGGCCTTTCCCTCTACGAGCAGTACTTC
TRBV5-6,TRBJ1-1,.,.,CASSRPLGMGAFF,TGTGCCAGCAGCCGTCCACTAGGCATGGGGGCTTTCTTT
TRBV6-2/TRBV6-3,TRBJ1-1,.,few,CASSHGGEAFF,TGTGCCAGCAGTCACGGAGGTGAAGCTTTCTTT
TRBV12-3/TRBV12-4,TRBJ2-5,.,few,CASSIRGAQETQYF,TGTGCCAGCAGTATCCGGGGGGCCCAAGAGACCCAGTACTTC
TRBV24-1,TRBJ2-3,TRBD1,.,CATSDPPGQARTDTQYF,TGTGCCACCAGTGATCCCCCGGGACAGGCTAGAACAGATACGCAGTATTTT
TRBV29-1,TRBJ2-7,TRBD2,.,CSAQLAGGAYEQYF,TGCAGCGCACAACTAGCGGGAGGGGCCTACGAGCAGTACTTC